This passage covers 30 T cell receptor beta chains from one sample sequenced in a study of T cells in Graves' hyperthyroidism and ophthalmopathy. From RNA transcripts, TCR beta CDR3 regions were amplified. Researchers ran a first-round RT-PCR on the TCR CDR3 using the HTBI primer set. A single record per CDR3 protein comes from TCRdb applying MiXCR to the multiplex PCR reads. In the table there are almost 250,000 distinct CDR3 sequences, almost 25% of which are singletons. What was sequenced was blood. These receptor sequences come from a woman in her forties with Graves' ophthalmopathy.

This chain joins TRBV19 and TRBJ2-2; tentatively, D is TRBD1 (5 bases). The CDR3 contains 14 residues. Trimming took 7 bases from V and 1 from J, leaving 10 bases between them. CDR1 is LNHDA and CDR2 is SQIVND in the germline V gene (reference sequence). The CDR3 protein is CASKGHKNTGELFF. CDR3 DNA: TGTGCCAGTAAAGGACACAAGAACACCGGGGAGCTGTTTTTT.

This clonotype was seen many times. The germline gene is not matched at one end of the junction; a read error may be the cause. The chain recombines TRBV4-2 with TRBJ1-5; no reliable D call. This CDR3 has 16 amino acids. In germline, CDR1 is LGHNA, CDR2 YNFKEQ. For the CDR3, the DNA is TGTGCCAGCAGCAAAGATGTCGCAGGACCCAATCAGCCCCAGCATTTT. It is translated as CASSKDVAGPNQPQHF.

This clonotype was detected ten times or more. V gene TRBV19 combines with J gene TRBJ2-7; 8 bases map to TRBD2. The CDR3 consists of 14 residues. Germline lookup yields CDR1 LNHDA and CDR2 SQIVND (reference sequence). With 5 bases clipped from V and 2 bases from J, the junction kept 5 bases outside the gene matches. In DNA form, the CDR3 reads TGTGCCAGTAGTTTGCGGGAGGCAACCTACGAGCAGTACTTC. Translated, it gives CASSLREATYEQYF.

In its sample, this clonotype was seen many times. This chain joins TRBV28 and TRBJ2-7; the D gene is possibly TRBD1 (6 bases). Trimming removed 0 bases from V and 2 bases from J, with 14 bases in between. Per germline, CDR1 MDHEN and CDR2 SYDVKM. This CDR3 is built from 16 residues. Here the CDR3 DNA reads TGTGCCAGCAGTTTATGGGCCCGGACAGTTCCCTACGAGCAGTACTTC. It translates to CASSLWARTVPYEQYF.

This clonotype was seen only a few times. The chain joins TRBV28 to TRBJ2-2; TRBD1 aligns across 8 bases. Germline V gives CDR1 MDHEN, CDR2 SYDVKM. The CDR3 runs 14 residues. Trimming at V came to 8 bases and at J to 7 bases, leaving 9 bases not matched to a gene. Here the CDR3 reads CASYDRGPFGELFF. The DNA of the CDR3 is TGTGCCAGCTACGACAGGGGTCCGTTCGGGGAGCTGTTTTTT. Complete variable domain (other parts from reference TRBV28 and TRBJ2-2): DVKVTQSSRYLVKRTGEKVFLECVQDMDHENMFWYRQDPGLGLRLIYFSYDVKMKEKGDIPEGYSVSREKKERFSLILESASTNQTSMYLCASYDRGPFGELFFGEGSRLTVL.

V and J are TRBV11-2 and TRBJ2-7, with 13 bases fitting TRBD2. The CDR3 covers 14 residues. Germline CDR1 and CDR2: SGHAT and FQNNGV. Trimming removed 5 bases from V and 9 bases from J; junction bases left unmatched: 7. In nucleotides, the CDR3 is TGTGCCAGCAGCGCAGGGACTAGCGGGAAGGCGCAGTACTTC. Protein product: CASSAGTSGKAQYF.

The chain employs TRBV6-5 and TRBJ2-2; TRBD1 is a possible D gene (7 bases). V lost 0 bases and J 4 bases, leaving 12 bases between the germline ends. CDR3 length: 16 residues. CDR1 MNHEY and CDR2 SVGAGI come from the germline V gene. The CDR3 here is CASSYSSGGFTGELFF. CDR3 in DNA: TGTGCCAGCAGTTACTCGTCAGGGGGGTTCACCGGGGAGCTGTTTTTT.

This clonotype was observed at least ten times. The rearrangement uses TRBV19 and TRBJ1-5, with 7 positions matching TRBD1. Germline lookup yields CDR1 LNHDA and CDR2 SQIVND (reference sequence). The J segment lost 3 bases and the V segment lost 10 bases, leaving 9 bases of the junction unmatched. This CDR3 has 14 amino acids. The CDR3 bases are TGTGCCACCGCGCGACAGGGATACAATCAGCCCCAGCATTTT. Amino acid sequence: CATARQGYNQPQHF.

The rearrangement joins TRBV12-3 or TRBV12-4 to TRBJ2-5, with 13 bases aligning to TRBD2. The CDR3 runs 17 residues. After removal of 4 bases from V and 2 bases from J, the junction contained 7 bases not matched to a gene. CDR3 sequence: CASSSTGLAGIQETQYF. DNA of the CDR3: TGTGCCAGCAGTTCCACGGGACTAGCGGGAATACAAGAGACCCAGTACTTC.

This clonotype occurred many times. The CDR3 region has the DNA TGTGCCAGCAGTTTAGCGGTAGGGAGGAACACTGAAGCTTTCTTT. Protein sequence: CASSLAVGRNTEAFF. V and J are TRBV27 and TRBJ1-1; no definite D call. The ends were cut back, 2 bases at V and 1 base at J, with 11 bases in the middle. The CDR3 consists of 15 residues. Germline V gene data show CDR1 as MNHEY and CDR2 as SMNVEV (reference sequence).

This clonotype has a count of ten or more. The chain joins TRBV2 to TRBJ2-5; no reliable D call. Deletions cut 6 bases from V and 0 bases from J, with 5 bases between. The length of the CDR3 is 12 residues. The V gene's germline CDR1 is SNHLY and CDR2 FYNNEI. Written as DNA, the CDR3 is TGTGCCAGCAGACCCGACCAAGAGACCCAGTACTTC. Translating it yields CASRPDQETQYF.

The CDR3, as DNA: TGTGCCAGCTCACCAAATACAGAAAGCTTGAACACTGAAGCTTTCTTT. Translated: CASSPNTESLNTEAFF. The chain couples TRBV18 to TRBJ1-1; D is undetermined. The CDR3 contains 16 residues. Deletions cut 2 bases from V and 0 bases from J, with 13 bases between. CDR1 KGHSH and CDR2 LQKENI come from the germline V gene.

Here the CDR3 reads CASSEYRGDRETQYF. As DNA, the CDR3 is TGTGCCAGCAGTGAATACAGGGGGGATAGGGAGACCCAGTACTTC. This chain links TRBV6-1 with TRBJ2-5; 8 bases match TRBD1. V lost 2 bases to trimming and J lost 5 bases; unmatched junction nucleotides: 7. Germline loops: CDR1 MNHNS, CDR2 SASEGT. This CDR3 has 15 residues.

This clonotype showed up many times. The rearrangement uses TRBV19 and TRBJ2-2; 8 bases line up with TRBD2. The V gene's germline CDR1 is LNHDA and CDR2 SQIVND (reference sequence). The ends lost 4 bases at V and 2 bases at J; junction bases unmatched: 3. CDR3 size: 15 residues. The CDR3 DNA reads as TGTGCCAGTAGTAAGACTAGCGCTAACACCGGGGAGCTGTTTTTT. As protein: CASSKTSANTGELFF.

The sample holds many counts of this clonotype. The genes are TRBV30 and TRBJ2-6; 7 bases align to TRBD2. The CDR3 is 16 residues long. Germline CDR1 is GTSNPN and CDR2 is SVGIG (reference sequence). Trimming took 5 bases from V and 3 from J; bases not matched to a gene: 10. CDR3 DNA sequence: TGTGCCTGGGCTTTGGCGGGAGCAATTGGGGCCAACGTCCTGACTTTC. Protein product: CAWALAGAIGANVLTF.

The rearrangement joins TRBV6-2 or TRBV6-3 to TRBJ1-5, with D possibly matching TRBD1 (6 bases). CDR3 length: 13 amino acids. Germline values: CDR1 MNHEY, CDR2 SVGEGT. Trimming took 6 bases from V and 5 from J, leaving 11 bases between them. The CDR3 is CASRKDSYQPQHF. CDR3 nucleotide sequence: TGTGCCAGCAGAAAGGACAGCTATCAGCCCCAGCATTTT.

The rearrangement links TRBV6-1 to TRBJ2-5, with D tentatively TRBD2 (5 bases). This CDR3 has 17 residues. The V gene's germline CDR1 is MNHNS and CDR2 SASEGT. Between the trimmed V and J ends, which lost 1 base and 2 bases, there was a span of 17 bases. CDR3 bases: TGTGCCAGCAGTGAAGGGTGGGAGTTCTCCCCACAAGAGACCCAGTACTTC. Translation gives CASSEGWEFSPQETQYF.

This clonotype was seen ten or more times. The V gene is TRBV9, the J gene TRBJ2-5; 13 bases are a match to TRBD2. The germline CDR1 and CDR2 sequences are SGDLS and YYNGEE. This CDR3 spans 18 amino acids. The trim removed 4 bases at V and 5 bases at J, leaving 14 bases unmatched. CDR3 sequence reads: CASSSSLRTSGSSETQYF. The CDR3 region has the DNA TGTGCCAGCAGCTCCAGCCTCCGGACTAGCGGGAGTTCGGAGACCCAGTACTTC. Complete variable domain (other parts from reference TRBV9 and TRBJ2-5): DSGVTQTPKHLITATGQRVTLRCSPRSGDLSVYWYQQSLDQGLQFLIQYYNGEERAKGNILERFSAQQFPDLHSELNLSSLELGDSALYFCASSSSLRTSGSSETQYFGPGTRLLVL.

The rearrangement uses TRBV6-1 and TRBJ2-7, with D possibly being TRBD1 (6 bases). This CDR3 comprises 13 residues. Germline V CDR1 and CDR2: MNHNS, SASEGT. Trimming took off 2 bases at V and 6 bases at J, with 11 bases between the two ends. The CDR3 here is CASSENRVGEQYF. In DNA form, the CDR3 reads TGTGCCAGCAGTGAAAACAGGGTGGGCGAGCAGTACTTC.

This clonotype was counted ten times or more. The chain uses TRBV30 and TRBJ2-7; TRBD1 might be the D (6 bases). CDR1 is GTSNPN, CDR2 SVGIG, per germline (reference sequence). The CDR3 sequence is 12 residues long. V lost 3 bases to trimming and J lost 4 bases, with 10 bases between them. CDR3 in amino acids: CAWRNTGYEQYF. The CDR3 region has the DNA TGTGCCTGGAGGAACACAGGGTACGAGCAGTACTTC. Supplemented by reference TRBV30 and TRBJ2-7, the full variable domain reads SQTIHQWPATLVQPVGSPLSLECTVEGTSNPNLYWYRQAAGRGLQLLFYSVGIGQISSEVPQNLSASRPQDRQFILSSKKLLLSDSGFYLCAWRNTGYEQYFGPGTRLTVT.

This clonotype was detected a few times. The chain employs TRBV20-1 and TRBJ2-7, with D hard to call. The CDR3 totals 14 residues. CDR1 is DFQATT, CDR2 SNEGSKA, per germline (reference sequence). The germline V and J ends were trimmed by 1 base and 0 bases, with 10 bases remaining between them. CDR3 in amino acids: CSARVHTLSYEQYF. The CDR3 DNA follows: TGCAGTGCTAGAGTCCACACCCTCTCCTACGAGCAGTACTTC.

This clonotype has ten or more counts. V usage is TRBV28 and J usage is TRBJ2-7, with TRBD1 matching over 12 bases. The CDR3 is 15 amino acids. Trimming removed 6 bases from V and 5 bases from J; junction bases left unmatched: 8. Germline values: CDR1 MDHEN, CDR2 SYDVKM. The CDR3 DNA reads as TGTGCCAGCAGACAGACCGGGACAGGGGGCGACGAGCAGTACTTC. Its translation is CASRQTGTGGDEQYF.

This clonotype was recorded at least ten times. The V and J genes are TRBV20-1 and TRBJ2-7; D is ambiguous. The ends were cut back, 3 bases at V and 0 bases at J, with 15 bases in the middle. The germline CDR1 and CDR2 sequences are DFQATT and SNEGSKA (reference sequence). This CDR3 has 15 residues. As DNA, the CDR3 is TGCAGTGCTAGGGTGGGTACTCCCACCTCCTACGAGCAGTACTTC. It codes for CSARVGTPTSYEQYF.

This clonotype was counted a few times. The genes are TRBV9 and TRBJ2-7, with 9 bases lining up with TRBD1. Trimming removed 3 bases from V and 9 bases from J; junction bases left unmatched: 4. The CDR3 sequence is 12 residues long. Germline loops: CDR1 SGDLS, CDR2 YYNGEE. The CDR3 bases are TGTGCCAGCAGCGCGGGACAGGGTGGGCAGTACTTC. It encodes CASSAGQGGQYF.

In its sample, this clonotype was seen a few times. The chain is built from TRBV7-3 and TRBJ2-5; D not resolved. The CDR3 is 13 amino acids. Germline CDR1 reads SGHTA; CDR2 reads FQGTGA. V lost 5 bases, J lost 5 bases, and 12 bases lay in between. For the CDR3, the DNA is TGTGCCAGCAGCCCGACGGGTTGGGAGACCCAGTACTTC. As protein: CASSPTGWETQYF. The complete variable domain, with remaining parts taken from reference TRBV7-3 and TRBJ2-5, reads GAGVSQTPSNKVTEKGKYVELRCDPISGHTALYWYRQSLGQGPEFLIYFQGTGAADDSGLPNDRFFAVRPEGSVSTLKIQRTERGDSAVYLCASSPTGWETQYFGPGTRLLVL.

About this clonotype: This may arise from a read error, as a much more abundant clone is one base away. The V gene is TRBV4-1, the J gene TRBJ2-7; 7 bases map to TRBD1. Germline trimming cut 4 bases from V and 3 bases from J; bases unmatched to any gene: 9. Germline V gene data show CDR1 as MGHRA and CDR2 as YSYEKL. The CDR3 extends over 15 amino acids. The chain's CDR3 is CASSLRQGANYEQYF. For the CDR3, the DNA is TGCGCCAGCAGCCTGAGACAGGGAGCCAACTACGAGCAGTACTTC.

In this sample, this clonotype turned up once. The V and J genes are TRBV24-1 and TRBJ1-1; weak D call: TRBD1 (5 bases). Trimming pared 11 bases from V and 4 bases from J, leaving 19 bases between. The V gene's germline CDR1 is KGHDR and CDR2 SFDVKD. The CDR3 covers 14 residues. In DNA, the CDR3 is TGTGCCAGCAACAAGGGGAGTCGGACCACTGAAGCTTTCTTT. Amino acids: CASNKGSRTTEAFF.

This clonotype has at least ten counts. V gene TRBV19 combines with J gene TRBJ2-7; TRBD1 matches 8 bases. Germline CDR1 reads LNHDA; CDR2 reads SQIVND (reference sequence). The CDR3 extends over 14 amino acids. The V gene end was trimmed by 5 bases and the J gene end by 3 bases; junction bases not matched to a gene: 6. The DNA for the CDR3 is TGTGCCAGTAGTTGGTCAGGGGGCAACTACGAGCAGTACTTC. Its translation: CASSWSGGNYEQYF.

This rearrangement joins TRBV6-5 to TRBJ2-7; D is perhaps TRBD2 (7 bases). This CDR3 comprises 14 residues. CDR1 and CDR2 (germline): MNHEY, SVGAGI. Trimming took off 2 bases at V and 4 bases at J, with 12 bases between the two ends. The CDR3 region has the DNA TGTGCCAGCAGTTACGGGGGGGCGCATTACGAGCAGTACTTC. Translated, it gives CASSYGGAHYEQYF.

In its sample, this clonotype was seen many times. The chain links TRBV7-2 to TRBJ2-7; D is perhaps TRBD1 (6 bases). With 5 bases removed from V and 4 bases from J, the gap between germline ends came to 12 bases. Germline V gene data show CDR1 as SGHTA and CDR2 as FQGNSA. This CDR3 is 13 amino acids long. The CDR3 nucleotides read TGTGCCAGCAGCCCGAGGGGGTTTTACGAGCAGTACTTC. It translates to CASSPRGFYEQYF.